This record concerns one T cell receptor (beta chain) sequence. Produced via immunoSEQ multiplex PCR; TCRdb's table is partial and in-frame only. The sample carries fewer than 550,000 clones, about three quarters recorded once. This record comes from a study of shared clonotypes between healthy human individuals. Donors comprised only Caucasian adults living in Nashville, Tennessee. CDR1 is SGHRS and CDR2 is YFSETQ in the germline V gene. The ends lost 2 bases at V and 3 bases at J; junction bases unmatched: 3. The length of the CDR3 is 14 residues. The sequenced sample consisted of PBMCs. The rearrangement joins TRBV5-1 to TRBJ2-7, with 9 bases aligning to TRBD2. The sequence derives from a woman between 35 and 50 years old in good health. Some clones in this sample may be carry-over from other donors' samples. CDR3 nucleotide sequence: TGCGCCAGCAGCTTAAAGCGGGAGGTCTACGAGCAGTACTTC. Protein sequence: CASSLKREVYEQYF. The entire variable domain, with the rest obtained from reference TRBV5-1 and TRBJ2-7, is as follows: KAGVTQTPRYLIKTRGQQVTLSCSPISGHRSVSWYQQTPGQGLQFLFEYFSETQRNKGNFPGRFSGRQFSNSRSEMNVSTLELGDSALYLCASSLKREVYEQYFGPGTRLTVT.